A selection of T cell receptor beta chains follows, all from one sample in a study of pediatric ulcerative colitis. Assay used: immunoSEQ multiplex PCR; TCRdb lists only in-frame clones, some missing. The table shows roughly 23,000 clones, with approximately 74% occurring only once. Source material: gut tissue. Source of these receptors: a boy under 18 with severe ulcerative colitis. CDR3s include the opening cysteine and the closing phenylalanine or tryptophan. Each record gives: clone size, D gene, J gene, V gene, CDR3 protein, CDR3 DNA. The D gene is left open where the match is weak. The size entry is marked missing in some rows and otherwise reads once, few, many or a size class.

. TRBD1 TRBJ1-2 TRBV7-2 CASSDGQGMHGYTF TGTGCCAGCAGCGACGGACAGGGCATGCACGGCTACACCTTC
. . TRBJ1-2 TRBV7-2 CASSLARGVGYGYTF TGTGCCAGCAGCTTAGCGCGTGGGGTAGGGTACGGCTACACCTTC
. TRBD1 TRBJ1-2 TRBV27 CASRFRDRDGGYTF TGTGCCAGCAGGTTCCGGGACAGGGATGGTGGCTACACCTTC
. . TRBJ2-2 TRBV2 CASKRERTGELFF TGTGCCAGCAAGAGGGAAAGGACCGGGGAGCTGTTTTTT
. . TRBJ2-5 TRBV2 CASSEAQGGIEETQYF TGTGCCAGCAGTGAAGCGCAAGGGGGGATCGAAGAGACCCAGTACTTC
once . TRBJ1-1 TRBV2 CASRRATDTEAFF TGTGCCAGCAGGAGGGCGACTGACACTGAAGCTTTCTTT
. TRBD2 TRBJ2-1 TRBV15 CATSRVLAGDSSYNEQFF TGTGCCACCAGCAGAGTGTTAGCGGGGGACAGCTCCTACAATGAGCAGTTCTTC
few TRBD1 TRBJ1-1 TRBV12-5 CASGLANNRGAEAFF TGTGCTAGTGGTTTGGCCAACAACAGGGGGGCTGAAGCTTTCTTT
. TRBD1 TRBJ1-1 TRBV29-1 CSVEKLLDRGAFF TGCAGCGTTGAAAAATTACTCGACAGGGGGGCTTTCTTT
. . TRBJ2-6 TRBV11-2 CASSLDPGEGPGANVLTF TGTGCCAGCAGCTTAGATCCGGGAGAGGGCCCTGGGGCCAACGTCCTGACTTTC
. . TRBJ1-1 TRBV7-2 CASSLVPGVSEAFF TGTGCCAGCAGCTTAGTCCCAGGGGTGTCTGAAGCTTTCTTT
few . TRBJ1-6 TRBV5-8 CASSLASGRDSPLHF TGTGCCAGCAGCTTGGCCTCAGGGAGGGATTCACCCCTCCACTTT
. . TRBJ2-5 TRBV18 CASSPPRVTQETQYF TGTGCCAGCTCACCACCGAGGGTGACCCAAGAGACCCAGTACTTC
few . TRBJ1-6 TRBV6-6 CASSYGQGGSPLHF TGTGCCAGCAGTTACGGGCAGGGAGGTTCACCCCTCCACTTT
. . TRBJ1-2 TRBV30 CAWSQGSGYTF TGTGCCTGGTCCCAGGGATCTGGCTACACCTTC
. . TRBJ2-4 TRBV2 CASRTASIQYF TGTGCCAGCAGGACAGCATCGATTCAGTACTTC
. . TRBJ1-2 TRBV6-5 CASSYLNSYGYTF TGTGCCAGCAGTTATCTGAATAGCTATGGCTACACCTTC
. TRBD1 TRBJ1-4 TRBV7-2 CASSEGDRTTNEKLFF TGTGCCAGCAGCGAAGGGGACAGGACAACTAATGAAAAACTGTTTTTT
. . TRBJ2-2 TRBV7-9 CASSLWGTGELFF TGTGCCAGCAGCTTATGGGGTACCGGGGAGCTGTTTTTT
few . TRBJ1-5 TRBV4-3 CASSQDLGQPQHF TGCGCCAGCAGCCAAGATCTAGGGCAGCCCCAGCATTTT
. . TRBJ1-4 TRBV5-1 CASSPSDRTNEKLFF TGCGCCAGCAGCCCAAGTGACAGGACTAATGAAAAACTGTTTTTT
. . TRBJ2-2 TRBV5-1 CASSDRSNTGELFF TGCGCCAGCAGCGACAGAAGTAACACCGGGGAGCTGTTTTTT
. . TRBJ1-1 TRBV6-6 CASSSGHKNTEAFF TGTGCCAGCAGTTCGGGACACAAGAACACTGAAGCTTTCTTT
. TRBD2 TRBJ2-3 TRBV4-3 CASSQEAGTSGNTDTQYF TGCGCCAGCAGCCAAGAAGCCGGGACTAGCGGTAACACAGATACGCAGTATTTT
. TRBD1 TRBJ2-1 TRBV25-1 CASSELGQYNEQFF TGTGCCAGCAGTGAATTGGGACAGTACAATGAGCAGTTCTTC
. . TRBJ1-3 TRBV7-7 CASSSGHGNTIYF TGTGCTAGCAGCTCGGGACACGGAAACACCATATATTTT
. . TRBJ2-7 TRBV10-3 CAIGRDPYEQYF TGTGCCATCGGGCGGGACCCCTACGAGCAGTACTTC
. TRBD2 TRBJ2-1 TRBV18 CASSPRSGLAYEQFF TGTGCCAGCTCACCACGTAGCGGACTAGCTTATGAGCAGTTCTTC
. . TRBJ1-4 TRBV5-5 CASSSGLSGEKLFF TGTGCCAGCAGCTCTGGGCTGAGTGGTGAAAAACTGTTTTTT
. . TRBJ1-3 TRBV30 CAWSVPGARGNTIYF TGTGCCTGGAGTGTTCCAGGGGCGCGTGGAAACACCATATATTTT
. . TRBJ1-3 TRBV30 CAWKRRGVELGNTIYF TGTGCCTGGAAGAGGAGGGGGGTCGAACTTGGAAACACCATATATTTT
. TRBD1 TRBJ1-2 TRBV30 CAWIKRRQGADGYTF TGTGCCTGGATCAAGAGGCGACAGGGGGCAGATGGCTACACCTTC
. TRBD1 TRBJ2-7 TRBV7-9 CASSAPGQPYEQYF TGTGCCAGCAGCGCTCCGGGACAGCCCTACGAGCAGTACTTC
. . TRBJ1-2 TRBV19 CASSYNYGYTF TGTGCCAGTAGTTACAACTATGGCTACACCTTC
few . TRBJ1-6 TRBV27 CATYSSYNSPLHF TGTGCCACATACAGCTCCTATAATTCACCCCTCCACTTT
. . TRBJ2-3 TRBV7-2 CASSLGQLGDTQYF TGTGCCAGCAGCTTAGGCCAGCTAGGGGATACGCAGTATTTT
. . TRBJ2-1 TRBV29-1 CSVERNEQFF TGCAGCGTCGAGCGGAATGAGCAGTTCTTC
once . TRBJ1-1 TRBV7-6 CASSLGMLTENTEAFF TGTGCCAGCAGCTTAGGGATGTTGACCGAGAACACTGAAGCTTTCTTT
. . TRBJ2-5 TRBV10-2 CASKGSGTGFVRETQYF TGCGCCAGCAAAGGGAGCGGGACAGGCTTCGTAAGAGAGACCCAGTACTTC
. TRBD1 TRBJ1-5 TRBV30 CAWSARRDRGSYQPQHF TGTGCCTGGAGTGCGAGGCGGGACAGGGGGTCATATCAGCCCCAGCATTTT
few TRBD1 TRBJ1-6 TRBV27 CASSSRDRSPPLHF TGTGCCAGCAGCAGCCGGGACAGGTCGCCCCCCCTCCACTTT
. . TRBJ2-5 TRBV5-6 CASSPGLQETQYF TGTGCCAGCAGCCCGGGACTCCAAGAGACCCAGTACTTC
. . TRBJ1-2 TRBV11-2 CASSPDGGAYYGYTF TGTGCCAGCAGCCCTGACGGGGGGGCTTACTATGGCTACACCTTC
. . TRBJ1-5 TRBV6-1 CASSDRLQGFYQPQHF TGTGCCAGCAGTGATAGATTACAGGGTTTCTATCAGCCCCAGCATTTT
. . TRBJ2-1 TRBV4-3 CASSQDSSSYNEQFF TGCGCCAGCAGCCAAGACTCCAGCTCCTACAATGAGCAGTTCTTC
. . TRBJ1-5 TRBV15 CATSRDSGLSNQPQHF TGTGCCACCAGCAGAGATTCCGGACTGAGCAATCAGCCCCAGCATTTT
few . TRBJ1-2 TRBV6-5 CASSYTADTYGYTF TGTGCCAGCAGTTACACGGCAGATACCTATGGCTACACCTTC
. TRBD1 TRBJ1-2 TRBV5-1 CASSFRQGGTLYGYTF TGCGCCAGCAGCTTTAGACAGGGTGGGACTCTCTATGGCTACACCTTC
. TRBD1 TRBJ1-6 TRBV27 CASSPLRGVAYNSPLHF TGTGCCAGCAGTCCGCTCAGGGGGGTGGCCTATAATTCACCCCTCCACTTT